This is a list of T cell receptor beta chains from one sample in a study of technical replicates of blood from several donors. Profiling relied on immunoSEQ multiplex PCR, and the TCRdb table lists in-frame clones only, not all of them. The sample has roughly 71,000 clones, around 95% seen once. Sequencing was done on a sample of T cells isolated from PBMCs. The origin of the receptors is a human donor in good health. Both conserved end residues are part of each CDR3. Each record gives: clone size, V gene, J gene, D gene, CDR3 DNA, CDR3 protein. D genes are given only for firm matches. A row's size may be missing; if present it is once, few, many or a size class.

abundance: NA
v_gene: TRBV10-2
j_gene: TRBJ2-1
d_gene: NA
CDR3nt: TGCGCCAGCATCCTAACAGGGGGGGCTCACTCACGGGATGAGCAGTTCTTC
CDR3aa: CASILTGGAHSRDEQFF

abundance: NA
v_gene: TRBV10-1
j_gene: TRBJ2-1
d_gene: NA
CDR3nt: TGCGCCAGCAGTGGGGGGACTTCCAATTCCTACAATGAGCAGTTCTTC
CDR3aa: CASSGGTSNSYNEQFF

abundance: NA
v_gene: TRBV19
j_gene: TRBJ1-2
d_gene: TRBD1
CDR3nt: TGTGCCAGTAGTATAGGGACAGGTTTTCGTGGCTACACCTTC
CDR3aa: CASSIGTGFRGYTF

abundance: NA
v_gene: TRBV7-9
j_gene: TRBJ2-1
d_gene: NA
CDR3nt: TGTGCCAGCAGCACATACAGCCTCTCGAGCTCCTACAATGAGCAGTTCTTC
CDR3aa: CASSTYSLSSSYNEQFF

abundance: NA
v_gene: TRBV4-1
j_gene: TRBJ2-3
d_gene: TRBD2
CDR3nt: TGCGCCAGCAGCCAAGGTCGCACTAGCGGCAGCACAGATACGCAGTATTTT
CDR3aa: CASSQGRTSGSTDTQYF

abundance: NA
v_gene: TRBV7-9
j_gene: TRBJ1-1
d_gene: NA
CDR3nt: TGTGCCAGCAGCCCCTCGGCGGCGATTACCTATAAAGCTTTCTTT
CDR3aa: CASSPSAAITYKAFF

abundance: NA
v_gene: TRBV27
j_gene: TRBJ2-7
d_gene: NA
CDR3nt: TGTGCCAGCAGTCCAAGAGGGGGTTTATCCTACGAGCAGTACTTC
CDR3aa: CASSPRGGLSYEQYF

abundance: NA
v_gene: TRBV28
j_gene: TRBJ2-7
d_gene: NA
CDR3nt: TGTGCCAGCAGCCCCATTTACAATGGCTCCTACGAGCAGTACTTC
CDR3aa: CASSPIYNGSYEQYF

abundance: NA
v_gene: TRBV12-5
j_gene: TRBJ2-1
d_gene: TRBD2
CDR3nt: TGTGCTAGTGGTTTGGTACTGGAACGGGAGGGACTACAATGGAAGCAGTTCTTC
CDR3aa: CASGLVLEREGLQWKQFF

abundance: NA
v_gene: TRBV6-5
j_gene: TRBJ2-1
d_gene: NA
CDR3nt: TGTGCCAGCAGTTCCCCGGGACTCGCCGGGAAAGGGCAGTTCTTC
CDR3aa: CASSSPGLAGKGQFF

abundance: NA
v_gene: TRBV10-1
j_gene: TRBJ2-3
d_gene: NA
CDR3nt: TGCGCCAGCAGTGGGGCAGAGCGGGACATAGATACGCAGTATTTT
CDR3aa: CASSGAERDIDTQYF

abundance: NA
v_gene: TRBV5-1
j_gene: TRBJ2-1
d_gene: TRBD1
CDR3nt: TGCGCCAGCAGCACCACGGGACAGGGCTCCTACAATGAGCAGTTCTTC
CDR3aa: CASSTTGQGSYNEQFF

abundance: NA
v_gene: TRBV5-6
j_gene: TRBJ1-1
d_gene: NA
CDR3nt: TGTGCCAGCAGCTTGGTCTCGTCGGGGGGCACTGAAGCTTTCTTT
CDR3aa: CASSLVSSGGTEAFF

abundance: NA
v_gene: TRBV11-2
j_gene: TRBJ2-5
d_gene: NA
CDR3nt: TGTGCCAGCAGCTTAAGAGACGCGCGGGTAGAGACCCAGTACTTC
CDR3aa: CASSLRDARVETQYF

abundance: NA
v_gene: TRBV5-1
j_gene: TRBJ1-5
d_gene: NA
CDR3nt: TGCGCCAGCAGCTTGGCGCCGGATCAGCCCCAGCATTTT
CDR3aa: CASSLAPDQPQHF

abundance: NA
v_gene: TRBV11-3
j_gene: TRBJ2-2
d_gene: TRBD2
CDR3nt: TGTGCCAGCAGCCGGACTAGCCCGCGCGGGGAGCTGTTTTTT
CDR3aa: CASSRTSPRGELFF

abundance: NA
v_gene: TRBV6-1
j_gene: TRBJ2-5
d_gene: NA
CDR3nt: TGTGCCAGCAGGGACGGACTGATACAAGAGACCCAGTACTTC
CDR3aa: CASRDGLIQETQYF

abundance: once
v_gene: TRBV10-1
j_gene: TRBJ2-7
d_gene: TRBD2
CDR3nt: TGCGCCAGCAAGCAACTAGCGGGAGCCTCCTACGAGCAGTACTTC
CDR3aa: CASKQLAGASYEQYF

abundance: once
v_gene: TRBV7-2
j_gene: TRBJ2-7
d_gene: NA
CDR3nt: TGTGCCAGCAGCTTAGTCCGCGGGGGCATCGGAGAGCAGTACTTC
CDR3aa: CASSLVRGGIGEQYF

abundance: NA
v_gene: TRBV11-3
j_gene: TRBJ1-1
d_gene: NA
CDR3nt: TGTGCCAGCAGCTCCTTCCGGGTCGAGGGTGACACTGAAGCTTTCTTT
CDR3aa: CASSSFRVEGDTEAFF

abundance: NA
v_gene: TRBV4-2
j_gene: TRBJ2-1
d_gene: NA
CDR3nt: TGTGCCAGCAGCCAAGATCTAGGGACTCCCATCGGTGAGCAGTTCTTC
CDR3aa: CASSQDLGTPIGEQFF

abundance: NA
v_gene: TRBV30
j_gene: TRBJ2-3
d_gene: NA
CDR3nt: TGTGCCTGGAAAGGCGGGGAGGGCACAGATACGCAGTATTTT
CDR3aa: CAWKGGEGTDTQYF

abundance: once
v_gene: TRBV9
j_gene: TRBJ2-1
d_gene: TRBD1
CDR3nt: TGTGCCAGCGCAGGGGGCAGGGGTCACAATGAGCAGTTCTTC
CDR3aa: CASAGGRGHNEQFF

abundance: NA
v_gene: TRBV5-4
j_gene: TRBJ1-1
d_gene: NA
CDR3nt: TGTGCCAGCAGCTTGGCAGCCCGTCAGGGGCCCACTGAAGCTTTCTTT
CDR3aa: CASSLAARQGPTEAFF

abundance: NA
v_gene: TRBV27
j_gene: TRBJ2-1
d_gene: NA
CDR3nt: TGTGCCAGCAGATCACTAGGTTACAATGAGCAGTTCTTC
CDR3aa: CASRSLGYNEQFF

abundance: NA
v_gene: TRBV6-5
j_gene: TRBJ1-1
d_gene: TRBD1
CDR3nt: TGTGCCAGCAGTTACTCCAGCCAGGGGGCGAACACTGAAGCTTTCTTT
CDR3aa: CASSYSSQGANTEAFF

abundance: NA
v_gene: TRBV5-1
j_gene: TRBJ2-1
d_gene: TRBD2
CDR3nt: TGCGCCAGCAGCTTGGCCAGTCTAGCGGGAAGGGGTGAGCAGTTCTTC
CDR3aa: CASSLASLAGRGEQFF

abundance: NA
v_gene: TRBV10-3
j_gene: TRBJ1-2
d_gene: NA
CDR3nt: TGTGCCATCAGTGAGCTGGAACGGGGGTCCTATGGCTACACCTTC
CDR3aa: CAISELERGSYGYTF

abundance: NA
v_gene: TRBV2
j_gene: TRBJ1-2
d_gene: NA
CDR3nt: TGTGCCAGCAGCCGACAGCCCCTCTATGGCTACACCTTC
CDR3aa: CASSRQPLYGYTF

abundance: NA
v_gene: TRBV6-5
j_gene: TRBJ1-1
d_gene: NA
CDR3nt: TGTGCCAGCAGTTACTCGACGGGAAGGGCTGAAGCTTTCTTT
CDR3aa: CASSYSTGRAEAFF

abundance: NA
v_gene: TRBV25-1
j_gene: TRBJ1-1
d_gene: NA
CDR3nt: TGTGCCAGCAGTCCCCGGGGGGTGTCTGATCCTGAAGCTTTCTTT
CDR3aa: CASSPRGVSDPEAFF

abundance: NA
v_gene: TRBV11-2
j_gene: TRBJ2-1
d_gene: NA
CDR3nt: TGTGCCAGCAGCACCGGGGGGCTAGCGAACCCCTACAATGAGCAGTTCTTC
CDR3aa: CASSTGGLANPYNEQFF

abundance: NA
v_gene: TRBV15
j_gene: TRBJ2-1
d_gene: TRBD2
CDR3nt: TGTGCCACCAGCAGAGATCGGGCTAGCGGATACAATGAGCAGTTCTTC
CDR3aa: CATSRDRASGYNEQFF

abundance: few
v_gene: TRBV9
j_gene: TRBJ2-2
d_gene: NA
CDR3nt: TGTGCCAGCAGCGTAGGAGGGGGTAACACCGGGGAGCTGTTTTTT
CDR3aa: CASSVGGGNTGELFF

abundance: NA
v_gene: TRBV18
j_gene: TRBJ2-3
d_gene: TRBD2
CDR3nt: TGTGCCAGCTCACCGACGATCCGACTAGCGGGGTCAACAGATACGCAGTATTTT
CDR3aa: CASSPTIRLAGSTDTQYF